This T cell receptor beta chain was sequenced during a study of cytomegalovirus exposure and HLA in healthy donors. Study results and limitations: Analysis was carried out at a later point, and it linked a missense DCLRE1C variant to TCR beta V- and J-gene trimming. The dataset shows that most TCR sequences were rare, while some public TCRs occurred in many donors. Diagnosis of cytomegalovirus status made by the classifier reportedly showed high specificity and sensitivity. The study designated 164 TCR beta chains cytomegalovirus-associated.

With 60 Vbeta and 13 Jbeta primers, the PCR was carried out. The table came from immunoSEQ multiplex PCR; TCRdb's copy has only in-frame clones and leaves some out. In the table there are about 98,000 clones, around 76% of which are singletons. The junction had 1 base not matched to a gene; V was cut back by 5 bases and J by 3 bases. The CDR3 has 13 amino acids. The V gene's germline CDR1 is MNHEY and CDR2 SMNVEV (reference sequence). The table lists this clone with many counts. Antigen unknown. This clonotype originated in a human donor in good health. The chain joins TRBV27 to TRBJ2-4; TRBD1 agrees at 7 bases. The sample consisted of PBMCs. CDR3 loop: CASSGQDKNIQYF. The CDR3 coding sequence is TGTGCCAGCAGTGGACAGGACAAAAACATTCAGTACTTC.